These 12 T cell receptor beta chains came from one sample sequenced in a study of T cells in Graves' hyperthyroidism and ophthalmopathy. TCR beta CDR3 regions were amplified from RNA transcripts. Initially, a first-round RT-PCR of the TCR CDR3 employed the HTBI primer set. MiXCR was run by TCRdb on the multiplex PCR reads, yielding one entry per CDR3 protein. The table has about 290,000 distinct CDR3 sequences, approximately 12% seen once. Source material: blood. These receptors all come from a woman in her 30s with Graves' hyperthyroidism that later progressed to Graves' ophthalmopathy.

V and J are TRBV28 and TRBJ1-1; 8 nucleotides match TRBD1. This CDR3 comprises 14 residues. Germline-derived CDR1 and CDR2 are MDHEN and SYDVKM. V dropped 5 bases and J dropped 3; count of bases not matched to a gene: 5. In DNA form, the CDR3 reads TGTGCCAGCAGTACAGGGGGGGCGGACACTGAAGCTTTCTTT. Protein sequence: CASSTGGADTEAFF.

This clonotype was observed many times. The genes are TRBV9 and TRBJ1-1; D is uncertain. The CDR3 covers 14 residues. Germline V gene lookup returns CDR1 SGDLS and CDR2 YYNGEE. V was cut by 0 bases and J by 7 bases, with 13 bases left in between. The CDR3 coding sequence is TGTGCCAGCAGCGTAGACCCGCAGGATGGTGAAGCTTTCTTT. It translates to CASSVDPQDGEAFF.

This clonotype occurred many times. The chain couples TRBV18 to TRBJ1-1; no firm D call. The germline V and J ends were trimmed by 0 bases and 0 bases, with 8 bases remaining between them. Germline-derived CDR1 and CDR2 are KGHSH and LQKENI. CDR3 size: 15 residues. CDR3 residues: CASSPPALMNTEAFF. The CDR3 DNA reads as TGTGCCAGCTCACCACCGGCCCTCATGAACACTGAAGCTTTCTTT.

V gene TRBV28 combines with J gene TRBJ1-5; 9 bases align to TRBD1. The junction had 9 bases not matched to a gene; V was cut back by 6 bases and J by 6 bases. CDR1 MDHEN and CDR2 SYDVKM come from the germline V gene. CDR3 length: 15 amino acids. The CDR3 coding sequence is TGTGCCAGCAGCGACCCGGGACAGGGCCTTCAGCCCCAGCATTTT. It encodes CASSDPGQGLQPQHF.

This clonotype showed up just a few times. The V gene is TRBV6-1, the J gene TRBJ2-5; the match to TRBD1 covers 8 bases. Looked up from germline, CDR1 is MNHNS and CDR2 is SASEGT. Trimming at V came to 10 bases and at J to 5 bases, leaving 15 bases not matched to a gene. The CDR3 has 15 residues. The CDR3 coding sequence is TGTGCCATATCGACAGGGGCAGGCTTCAGTGAGACCCAGTACTTC. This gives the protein CAISTGAGFSETQYF.

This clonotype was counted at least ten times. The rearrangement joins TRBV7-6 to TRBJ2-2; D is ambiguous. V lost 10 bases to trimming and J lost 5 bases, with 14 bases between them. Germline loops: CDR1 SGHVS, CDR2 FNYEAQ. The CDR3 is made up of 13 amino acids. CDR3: CAIRSGDTGELFF. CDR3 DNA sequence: TGTGCCATCAGGTCAGGAGATACCGGGGAGCTGTTTTTT. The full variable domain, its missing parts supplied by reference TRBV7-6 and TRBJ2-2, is GAGVSQSPRYKVTKRGQDVALRCDPISGHVSLYWYRQALGQGPEFLTYFNYEAQQDKSGLPNDRFSAERPEGSISTLTIQRTEQRDSAMYRCAIRSGDTGELFFGEGSRLTVL.

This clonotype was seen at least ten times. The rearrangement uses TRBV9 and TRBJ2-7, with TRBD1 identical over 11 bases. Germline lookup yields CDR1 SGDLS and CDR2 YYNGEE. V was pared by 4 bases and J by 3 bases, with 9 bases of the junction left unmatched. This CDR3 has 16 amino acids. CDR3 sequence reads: CASSTGTGGLVYEQYF. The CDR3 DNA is TGTGCCAGCAGCACCGGGACAGGGGGATTGGTCTACGAGCAGTACTTC.

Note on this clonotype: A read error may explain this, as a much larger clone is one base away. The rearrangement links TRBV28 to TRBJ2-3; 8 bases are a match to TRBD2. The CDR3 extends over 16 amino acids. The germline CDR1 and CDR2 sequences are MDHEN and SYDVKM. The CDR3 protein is CATSFGGAGVADTQYF. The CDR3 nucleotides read TGTGCCACCAGTTTCGGAGGAGCGGGAGTCGCAGATACGCAGTATTTT.

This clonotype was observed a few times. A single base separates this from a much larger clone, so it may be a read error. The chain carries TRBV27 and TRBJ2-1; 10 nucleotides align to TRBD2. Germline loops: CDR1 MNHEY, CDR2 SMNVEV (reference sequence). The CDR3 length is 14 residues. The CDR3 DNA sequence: TGTGCCGGCAGTTGGACTAGCGGTTACAATGAGCAGTTCTTC. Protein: CAGSWTSGYNEQFF.

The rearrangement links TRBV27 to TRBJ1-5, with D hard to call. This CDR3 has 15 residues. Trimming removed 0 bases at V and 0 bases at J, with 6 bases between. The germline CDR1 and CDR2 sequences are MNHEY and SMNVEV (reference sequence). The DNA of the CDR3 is TGTGCCAGCAGTTTATCAGGGAATAGCAATCAGCCCCAGCATTTT. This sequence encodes CASSLSGNSNQPQHF.

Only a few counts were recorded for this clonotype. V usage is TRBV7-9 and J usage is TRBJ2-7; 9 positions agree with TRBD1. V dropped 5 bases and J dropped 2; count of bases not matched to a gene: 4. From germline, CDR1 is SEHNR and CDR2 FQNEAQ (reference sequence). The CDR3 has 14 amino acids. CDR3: CASSKQGAAYEQYF. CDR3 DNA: TGTGCCAGCAGCAAACAGGGGGCGGCCTACGAGCAGTACTTC.

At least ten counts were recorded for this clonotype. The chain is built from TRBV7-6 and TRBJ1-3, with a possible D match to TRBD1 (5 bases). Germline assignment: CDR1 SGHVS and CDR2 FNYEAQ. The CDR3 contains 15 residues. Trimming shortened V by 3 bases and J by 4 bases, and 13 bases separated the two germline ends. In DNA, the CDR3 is TGTGCCAGCAGCTTGGACACGACGGGGGGAAACACCATATATTTT. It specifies CASSLDTTGGNTIYF.